This paragraph covers one TCR beta chain sequence. The record originates from a study of blood T cell repertoires in COVID-19. The J segment lost 7 bases and the V segment lost 0 bases, leaving 4 bases of the junction unmatched. Looked up from germline, CDR1 is MNHEY and CDR2 is SVGAGI. The CDR3 spans 15 residues. The repertoire was sequenced with immunoSEQ multiplex PCR; TCRdb's copy has only in-frame clones and lacks some. The table shows about 210,000 clones, with about 84% occurring only once. The age range of participants was about 18 to 90 years, with residence in 20 to 25 US areas. Cohorts were assigned according to the clinical history that participants reported.

The chain carries TRBV6-5 and TRBJ1-5; TRBD1 matches at 9 bases. The source of this sequence is a middle-aged man with acute COVID-19. Sequencing was performed on PBMCs or T cells enriched from blood (not recorded which). CDR3 DNA: TGTGCCAGCAGTTACTCGAGACAGGGGGGCCAGCCCCAGCATTTT. Its translation: CASSYSRQGGQPQHF.